A single sample is the source of the 7 T cell receptor beta chains below, sequenced in a study of blood T cell repertoires in COVID-19. Using immunoSEQ multiplex PCR, the repertoire was profiled, and TCRdb retains in-frame clones only, with some absent. The sample lists 350,000 to 450,000 clones; about 89% were seen once. Sequencing was performed on peripheral blood. These receptors were collected from a woman between 40 and 50 years old with COVID-19, enrolled during active disease.

The J gene is TRBJ2-7, the V gene TRBV11-3, with a possible D match to TRBD1 (6 bases). The V end lost 0 bases, the J end lost 1 base, and 7 bases lay between the germline ends. CDR1 is SGHNT, CDR2 YENEEA, per germline. The CDR3 extends over 14 amino acids. In DNA form, the CDR3 reads TGTGCCAGCAGCTTAGAAGGACAGTCCTACGAGCAGTACTTC. It codes for CASSLEGQSYEQYF.

The chain employs TRBV19 and TRBJ2-1; 8 bases are shared with TRBD2. V trimming: 9 bases; J trimming: 2 bases; junction bases outside the gene matches: 9. The germline V gene encodes CDR1 LNHDA and CDR2 SQIVND (reference sequence). The CDR3 extends over 15 amino acids. Here the CDR3 DNA reads TGTGCCAGCTCCGGTACGGGAGGGGCCTACAATGAGCAGTTCTTC. Translating gives CASSGTGGAYNEQFF.

A note on this clone: Additional DNA sequences in this sample encode the identical CDR3. The chain joins TRBV5-1 to TRBJ2-7; TRBD1 matches at 7 bases. CDR3 size: 15 residues. CDR1 and CDR2 from the germline V gene are SGHRS and YFSETQ. The ends lost 0 bases at V and 0 bases at J; junction bases unmatched: 3. CDR3 coding DNA: TGCGCCAGCAGCTTGGTTCGGGACAGCTCCTACGAGCAGTACTTC. Amino acid sequence: CASSLVRDSSYEQYF.

This clone was counted a single time. The gene calls are TRBV7-8 and TRBJ2-5; D possibly matches TRBD1 or TRBD2 (5 bases each). The CDR3 extends over 18 amino acids. Germline V gene data show CDR1 as SGHVS and CDR2 as FQNEAQ. Trimming cost V 5 bases and J 2 bases, with 24 bases left between them. CDR3 nucleotides: TGTGCCAGCAGCCGAGGGCTTGTGGCACAGGCATTACAAGAGACCCAGTACTTC. Its protein product is CASSRGLVAQALQETQYF.

This clone has a single count. The V and J genes are TRBV6-6 and TRBJ2-5; 9 nucleotides align to TRBD1. Trimming removed 2 bases from V and 0 bases from J; junction bases left unmatched: 4. Germline CDR1 MNHNY, CDR2 SVGAGI (reference sequence). This CDR3 comprises 16 residues. This CDR3 reads CASSYGDRENQETQYF. The CDR3 coding sequence is TGTGCCAGCAGTTACGGGGACAGGGAGAACCAAGAGACCCAGTACTTC.

This clone showed up just once. The chain links TRBV10-3 to TRBJ2-7; tentative D call: TRBD2 (6 bases). Germline V CDR1 and CDR2: ENHRY, SYGVKD. V was trimmed by 2 bases and J by 4 bases, leaving 12 bases between them. CDR3 size: 14 residues. CDR3 amino acids: CAISEVGREYEQYF. Written as DNA, the CDR3 is TGTGCCATCAGTGAGGTCGGACGGGAGTACGAGCAGTACTTC.

V usage is TRBV27 and J usage is TRBJ2-3, with 8 positions matching TRBD1. This CDR3 contains 17 residues. With 3 bases clipped from V and 0 bases from J, the junction kept 8 bases outside the gene matches. CDR1 is MNHEY, CDR2 SMNVEV, per germline (reference sequence). CDR3 nucleotides: TGTGCCAGCAGTTTCCACGGACAGGGAGGTAGCACAGATACGCAGTATTTT. Its translation: CASSFHGQGGSTDTQYF.